These 10 T cell receptor beta chains were sequenced from one sample in a study of PD-1 blockade in mismatch repair-deficient tumors. Method: immunoSEQ multiplex PCR; TCRdb's copy keeps in-frame clones and lacks some. The sample has approximately 110,000 clones, 60% to 85% seen once; the top ten hold 4% to 6%. This sample comprised peripheral blood, obtained 60 to 65 weeks after starting pembrolizumab. These receptors came from an adult with mismatch repair-deficient cancer.

J is TRBJ2-4 and V is TRBV5-4, with 12 bases lining up with TRBD1. Unmatched junction bases numbered 5, after V lost 0 bases and J lost 7 bases. This CDR3 comprises 16 residues. The V gene's germline CDR1 is SGHNT and CDR2 YYREEE (reference sequence). The DNA of the CDR3 is TGTGCCAGCAGCTTGGCTGGAGGGACAGGGGGCAACATTCAGTACTTC. It yields the protein CASSLAGGTGGNIQYF.

This chain links TRBV7-2 with TRBJ2-1; the match to TRBD2 covers 7 bases. This CDR3 is 14 amino acids long. CDR1 and CDR2 from the germline V gene are SGHTA and FQGNSA. Unmatched junction bases numbered 5, after V lost 9 bases and J lost 0 bases. The DNA for the CDR3 is TGTGCCAGTTTACCTAGCGGCTCCTACAATGAGCAGTTCTTC. This gives the protein CASLPSGSYNEQFF.

This clone has only a few counts. This sequence joins TRBV6-1 and TRBJ2-1; the D gene is possibly TRBD2 (5 bases). Germline V CDR1 and CDR2: MNHNS, SASEGT. This CDR3 region has 16 residues. Trimming removed 2 bases from V and 7 bases from J, with 18 bases in between. The CDR3 region has the DNA TGTGCCAGCAGTGAACAAGAGGGCCCGAAAAGGAATGAGCAGTTCTTC. It translates to CASSEQEGPKRNEQFF.

The rearrangement links TRBV7-3 to TRBJ2-7, with D tentatively TRBD2 (6 bases). The CDR3 covers 13 residues. V was clipped by 4 bases and J by 6 bases, with 13 bases between them. Per germline, CDR1 SGHTA and CDR2 FQGTGA. The CDR3 region is CASSYLQGGEQYF. The CDR3 DNA is TGTGCCAGCAGCTATCTCCAGGGAGGCGAGCAGTACTTC.

The chain combines TRBV6-1 with TRBJ2-7, with TRBD2 identical over 8 bases. Trimming cost V 0 bases and J 4 bases; bases outside gene matches: 8. Germline-derived CDR1 and CDR2 are MNHNS and SASEGT. The CDR3 spans 16 residues. The CDR3, as DNA: TGTGCCAGCAGTGAAGCTCTCGCGGGAGGTTCTTACGAGCAGTACTTC. Encoded protein: CASSEALAGGSYEQYF.

Only a few counts were recorded for this clone. The chain joins TRBV6-5 to TRBJ2-3; D gene unclear. Germline V lookup: CDR1 MNHEY, CDR2 SVGAGI. V was trimmed by 5 bases and J by 2 bases, leaving 8 bases between them. The length of the CDR3 is 13 residues. DNA for the CDR3: TGTGCCAGCAGTGCGACGTACACAGATACGCAGTATTTT. Residues: CASSATYTDTQYF.

This clone has only a few counts. V gene TRBV2 combines with J gene TRBJ1-4; no firm D call. CDR3 length: 18 residues. Germline CDR1 SNHLY, CDR2 FYNNEI. Trimming stripped 6 bases from V and 0 bases from J, with 20 bases between. The CDR3 DNA is TGTGCCAGCAGAAACTATCATCCTAGGACGGCAACTAATGAAAAACTGTTTTTT. Translation: CASRNYHPRTATNEKLFF.

This clone has a handful of counts. CDR3 in amino acids: CASRPYGTSDKNIQYF. The CDR3 DNA reads as TGTGCCAGCAGACCCTACGGGACTAGTGACAAAAACATTCAGTACTTC. The rearrangement joins TRBV25-1 to TRBJ2-4; 8 nucleotides agree with TRBD2. Germline values: CDR1 MGHDK, CDR2 SYGVNS. The CDR3 sequence is 16 residues long. Trimming removed 6 bases from V and 3 bases from J; junction bases left unmatched: 10.

This clone was seen a few times. CDR3 nucleotides: TGTGCTAGTGGTTTGGTACCCAGGGGGGTGATCCAGGAGAACACCGGGGAGCTGTTTTTT. Translation: CASGLVPRGVIQENTGELFF. The chain uses TRBV12-5 and TRBJ2-2; possible D gene TRBD1, 7 bases. V lost 0 bases and J 1 base, leaving 21 bases between the germline ends. This CDR3 is built from 20 residues. Germline loops: CDR1 LGHNT, CDR2 FRNRAP.

The chain uses TRBV10-1 and TRBJ2-7; D is undetermined. Germline loops: CDR1 WNHNN, CDR2 SYGVQD (reference sequence). Trimming removed 6 bases from V and 6 bases from J, with 18 bases in between. The CDR3 loop spans 14 amino acids. CDR3 in amino acids: CASSLPGSPGEQYF. In DNA form, the CDR3 reads TGCGCCAGCAGCCTACCGGGTTCCCCGGGCGAGCAGTACTTC.